Listed below are T cell receptor beta chains from one sample, sequenced in a study of Ad26.COV2.S vaccination and SARS-CoV-2 variants. The data were produced by immunoSEQ multiplex PCR, yet TCRdb's version contains in-frame clones alone and is incomplete. Among roughly 92,000 clones listed, more than 65% were seen once. Specimen: peripheral blood, collected after recovery from COVID-19. These receptors originate from a human donor who had recovered from COVID-19. Both conserved end residues are part of each CDR3.

TRBV28	TRBJ1-1	CASSLWGQVNTEAFF
TRBV19	TRBJ2-1	CASSIGGSFDEQFF
TRBV5-1	TRBJ2-3	CAERRDTQYF
TRBV20-1	TRBJ2-3	CSARFSDTQYF
TRBV28	TRBJ2-3	CASSYHPLRSVFVGPDTQYF
TRBV6-2/TRBV6-3	TRBJ2-1	CASSLSNPYNEQFF
TRBV21-1	TRBJ2-5	CASSKTPGTAGEETQYF
TRBV7-9	TRBJ1-2	CASSLDQGPLYGYTF
TRBV12-2	TRBJ2-1	CASRSFREDQGNEQFF
TRBV28	TRBJ1-5	CASRPGGNQPQHF
TRBV7-7	TRBJ2-2	CASSPVGALNTGELFF
TRBV7-2	TRBJ2-1	CASSLESWRSPNEQFF
TRBV15	TRBJ2-7	CATSRGPSDRGTYEQYF
TRBV10-3	TRBJ2-7	CAIAFGGATPHEQYF
TRBV18	TRBJ1-1	CASSPFQGPDTEAFF